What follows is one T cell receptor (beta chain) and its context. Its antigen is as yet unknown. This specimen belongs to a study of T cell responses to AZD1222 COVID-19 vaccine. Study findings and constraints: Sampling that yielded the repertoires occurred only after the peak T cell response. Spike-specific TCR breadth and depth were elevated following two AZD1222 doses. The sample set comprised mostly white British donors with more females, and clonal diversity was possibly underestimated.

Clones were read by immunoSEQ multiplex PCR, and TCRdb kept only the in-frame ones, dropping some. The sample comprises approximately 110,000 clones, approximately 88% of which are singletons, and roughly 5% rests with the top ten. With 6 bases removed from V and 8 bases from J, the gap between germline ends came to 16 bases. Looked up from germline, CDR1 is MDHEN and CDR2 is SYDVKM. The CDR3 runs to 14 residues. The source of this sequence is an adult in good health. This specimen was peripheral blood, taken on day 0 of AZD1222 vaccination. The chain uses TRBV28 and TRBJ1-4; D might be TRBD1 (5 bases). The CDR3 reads CASSLGGLREKLFF. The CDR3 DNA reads TGTGCCAGCAGCCTGGGGGGTCTGAGGGAAAAACTGTTTTTT. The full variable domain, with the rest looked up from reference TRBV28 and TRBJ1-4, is DVKVTQSSRYLVKRTGEKVFLECVQDMDHENMFWYRQDPGLGLRLIYFSYDVKMKEKGDIPEGYSVSREKKERFSLILESASTNQTSMYLCASSLGGLREKLFFGSGTQLSVL.